This T cell receptor beta chain comes out of a study of beta chain features in type 1 diabetes. Findings and limits, study-wide: The study found moderately but significantly shorter TCRB CDR3s in all four CD4+ subsets of Type 1 diabetes patients. The analysis here could not establish whether HLA type shapes TCRB rearrangement. Among patients, naive, central memory and Treg TCRB repertoires appeared more similar than among healthy donors.

All of the isolated RNA was reverse transcribed, so expressed TCRB transcripts were sequenced. Sequenced naive, central memory and regulatory T cell samples produced an average of roughly 3.5 million reads. Assay: immunoSEQ multiplex PCR; the TCRdb copy retains only in-frame clones and omits some. The sample contains about 160,000 clones, 7.5% to 9.5% of which appear only once. Note on this clone: No antigen is known for it.

By way of CD45RO/CCR7/CD25/CD127/CD95/CD27, the CD4+ regulatory, stem cell-like memory, central memory and naive cells were sorted. Sequencing was performed on central memory CD4+ T cells from blood. This TCR came from a woman aged 18-29 years with type 1 diabetes.

The CDR3 loop reads CASSEAGAKYEQYF. The CDR3 region has the DNA TGTGCCAGCAGTGAAGCTGGGGCGAAGTACGAGCAGTACTTC. The V gene is TRBV25-1, the J gene TRBJ2-7; D perhaps matches TRBD1 (5 bases). Germline V lookup: CDR1 MGHDK, CDR2 SYGVNS. The CDR3 is 14 residues long. With 2 bases removed from V and 4 bases from J, the gap between germline ends came to 12 bases.